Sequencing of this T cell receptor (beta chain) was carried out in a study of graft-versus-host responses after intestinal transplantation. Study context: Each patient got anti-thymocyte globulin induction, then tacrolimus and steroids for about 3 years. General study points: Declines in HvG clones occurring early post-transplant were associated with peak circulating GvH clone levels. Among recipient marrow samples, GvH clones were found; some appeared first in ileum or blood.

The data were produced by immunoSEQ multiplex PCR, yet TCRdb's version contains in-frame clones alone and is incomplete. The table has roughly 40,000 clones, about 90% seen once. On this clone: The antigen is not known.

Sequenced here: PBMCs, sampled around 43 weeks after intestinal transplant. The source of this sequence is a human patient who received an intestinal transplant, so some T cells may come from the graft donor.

CDR3 sequence reads: CASSSSDSQETQYF. CDR3 coding DNA: TGTGCCAGCAGCTCTTCGGACAGCCAAGAGACCCAGTACTTC. V gene TRBV9 combines with J gene TRBJ2-5; a weak D match, TRBD1 (6 bases). V was pared by 4 bases and J by 1 base, with 11 bases between. Germline assignment: CDR1 SGDLS and CDR2 YYNGEE. CDR3 length: 14 amino acids.